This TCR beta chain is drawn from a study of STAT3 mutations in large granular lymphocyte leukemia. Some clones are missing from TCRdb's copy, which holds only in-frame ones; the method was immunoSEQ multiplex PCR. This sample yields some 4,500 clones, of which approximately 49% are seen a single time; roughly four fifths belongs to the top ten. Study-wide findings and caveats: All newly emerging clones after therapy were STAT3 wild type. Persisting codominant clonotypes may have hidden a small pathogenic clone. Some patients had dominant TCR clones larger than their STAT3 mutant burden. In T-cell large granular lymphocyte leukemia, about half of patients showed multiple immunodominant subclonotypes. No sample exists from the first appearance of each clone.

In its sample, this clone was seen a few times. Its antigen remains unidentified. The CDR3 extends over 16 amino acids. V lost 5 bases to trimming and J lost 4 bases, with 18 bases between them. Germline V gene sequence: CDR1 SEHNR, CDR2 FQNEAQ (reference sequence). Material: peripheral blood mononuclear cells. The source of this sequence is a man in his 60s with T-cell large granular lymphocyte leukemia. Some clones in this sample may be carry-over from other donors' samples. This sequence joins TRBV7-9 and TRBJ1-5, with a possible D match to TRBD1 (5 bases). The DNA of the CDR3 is TGTGCCAGCAGCCCATCGGGGGGGAGCGGGAATCAGCCCCAGCATTTT. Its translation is CASSPSGGSGNQPQHF. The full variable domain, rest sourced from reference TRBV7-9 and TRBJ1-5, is DTGVSQNPRHKITKRGQNVTFRCDPISEHNRLYWYRQTLGQGPEFLTYFQNEAQLEKSRLLSDRFSAERPKGSFSTLEIQRTEQGDSAMYLCASSPSGGSGNQPQHFGDGTRLSIL.